The present T cell receptor beta chain was sequenced within a study of radiation and T cells in renal cell carcinoma. Study background: Nephrectomy followed 15 Gy stereotactic body radiation by 4 weeks.

The CDR3 runs 13 residues. Deletions cut 6 bases from V and 2 bases from J, with 10 bases between. Germline assignment: CDR1 MNHNS and CDR2 SASEGT. Time point noted: blood 2 weeks post-SBRT. The treatment was: 15 Gy SBRT to primary tumor, nephrectomy 4 weeks later. After SBRT, blood was collected at 2 and 4 weeks, plus baseline. Clear cell pathology was present in this patient's renal cell carcinoma. Study results and caveats: Top tumor clonotypes rose in blood 2 weeks post-radiation, then contracted.

The table came from immunoSEQ multiplex PCR; TCRdb's copy has only in-frame clones and leaves some out. The sample has roughly 140,000 clones, roughly 90% seen once. Concerning this clone itself: The antigen is undetermined.

This chain links TRBV6-1 with TRBJ1-2; D may be TRBD1 (6 bases). This material consisted of blood, taken from a patient whose treatment included radiotherapy and nephrectomy. This clonotype was obtained from a woman in her forties or fifties with renal cell carcinoma. The CDR3 reads CASREQGNYGYTF. The CDR3, as DNA: TGTGCCAGCAGAGAACAGGGCAACTATGGCTACACCTTC.